The entry that follows covers one T cell receptor (beta chain) sequence. This specimen comes from a study of blood T cell repertoires in COVID-19. Looking at the study overall: Whether acute or convalescent, the COVID-19 samples came from the United States, Italy and Spain. The analysed material was cDNA or gDNA that came from T cells, B-cell-depleted T cells, or PBMCs.

The V and J ends lost 6 bases and 8 bases, in that order; junction bases with no gene match: 12. Germline V gene sequence: CDR1 MNHEY, CDR2 SVGAGI. The CDR3 loop spans 15 amino acids. Only in-frame clones appear in the TCRdb table, and some are missing; sequencing was by immunoSEQ multiplex PCR. The data contain some 490,000 clones, approximately 91% of them seen just once; the ten biggest clones take up 6.5% to 8.5%. Cohorts were assigned according to the clinical history that participants reported. Two negative PCRs, clearance, or symptom resolution had been documented for recovered Cohort 3 donors.

This receptor was taken from a woman in her sixties who had recovered from COVID-19. Sample: PBMCs or T cells enriched from blood (not recorded which). The chain recombines TRBV6-5 with TRBJ1-2; 10 bases line up with TRBD1. The CDR3 sequence is CASSGRDRGTGGYTF. The CDR3 bases are TGTGCCAGCAGCGGCCGGGACAGGGGAACGGGAGGCTACACCTTC.